Presented here are 26 T cell receptor beta chains from one specimen sequenced in a study of T cell responses to AZD1222 COVID-19 vaccine. The assay was immunoSEQ multiplex PCR, and TCRdb's table has in-frame clones only and misses some. The sample holds some 150,000 clones, around nine tenths seen once. The sequences come from peripheral blood, collected on day 0 of AZD1222 vaccination. These receptors were collected from an adult in good health.

The J gene is TRBJ1-3, the V gene TRBV18; D might be TRBD1 (5 bases). This CDR3 has 16 residues. Per germline, CDR1 KGHSH and CDR2 LQKENI. V lost 3 bases and J 4 bases, leaving 16 bases between the germline ends. DNA for the CDR3: TGTGCCAGCTCACCTCTGCAGGGTACTAACGGAAACACCATATATTTT. Translation gives CASSPLQGTNGNTIYF.

The rearrangement links TRBV28 to TRBJ1-2; weak D call: TRBD1 (6 bases). Germline CDR1 is MDHEN and CDR2 is SYDVKM. This CDR3 spans 18 amino acids. V lost 6 bases to trimming and J lost 5 bases, with 28 bases between them. CDR3 residues: CASSRNRDAVLFLYGYTF. CDR3 sequence (DNA): TGTGCCAGCAGCAGGAACAGGGATGCAGTTCTATTCCTGTATGGCTACACCTTC.

The J gene is TRBJ2-4, the V gene TRBV29-1, with TRBD1 identical over 7 bases. CDR3 length equals 15 residues. Germline CDR1 reads SQVTM; CDR2 reads ANQGSEA. With V trimmed by 3 bases and J by 1 base, 6 bases remained unmatched. CDR3 DNA: TGCAGCGTTGAGGACAGGCCGAGGGCCAAAAACATTCAGTACTTC. This translates into CSVEDRPRAKNIQYF.

The V gene is TRBV6-4, the J gene TRBJ2-7, with D perhaps given as TRBD1 or TRBD2 (6 bases each). V was trimmed by 3 bases and J by 7 bases, leaving 31 bases between them. This CDR3 has 19 amino acids. Germline V gene sequence: CDR1 MRHNA, CDR2 SNTAGT. CDR3 DNA: TGTGCCAGCAGTGATAAGGGGGTCAGACCACGGGACTCCATGAGTGAGCAGTACTTC. It codes for CASSDKGVRPRDSMSEQYF.

The V and J genes are TRBV19 and TRBJ1-1; TRBD1 matches 7 bases. This CDR3 is 15 amino acids long. V lost 4 bases and J lost 0; bases outside the gene matches: 5. Germline V gene data show CDR1 as LNHDA and CDR2 as SQIVND (reference sequence). The CDR3: CASSTGRGMNTEAFF. CDR3 coding DNA: TGTGCCAGTAGTACCGGCAGGGGGATGAACACTGAAGCTTTCTTT.

V and J are TRBV19 and TRBJ1-1, with D possibly being TRBD1 (5 bases). CDR3 length: 14 residues. The germline V gene encodes CDR1 LNHDA and CDR2 SQIVND (reference sequence). V was trimmed by 6 bases and J by 7 bases, leaving 18 bases between them. CDR3: CASSSEGPGIEAFF. DNA for the CDR3: TGTGCCAGTAGCTCCGAGGGGCCTGGCATTGAAGCTTTCTTT.

The chain joins TRBV4-2 to TRBJ2-5; 10 bases agree with TRBD2. Trimming took 1 base from V and 6 from J; bases not matched to a gene: 5. Per the germline V gene, CDR1 is LGHNA and CDR2 is YNFKEQ. This CDR3 comprises 15 residues. For the CDR3, the DNA is TGTGCCAGCAGCCAAGGGACTAGCGGTTTGCAGACCCAGTACTTC. Translation: CASSQGTSGLQTQYF.

The rearrangement joins TRBV19 to TRBJ2-1; TRBD2 might be the D (6 bases). V was cut by 4 bases and J by 8 bases, with 15 bases left in between. CDR3 length: 14 amino acids. CDR1 and CDR2 from the germline V gene are LNHDA and SQIVND (reference sequence). Written as DNA, the CDR3 is TGTGCCAGTAGTACAATAGCGGTCGGTTATGAGCAGTTCTTC. It yields the protein CASSTIAVGYEQFF.

The rearrangement uses TRBV7-8 and TRBJ2-5; 14 nucleotides align to TRBD2. This CDR3 comprises 18 residues. J lost 4 bases, V lost 5 bases, and 12 bases had no gene match. Germline loops: CDR1 SGHVS, CDR2 FQNEAQ. CDR3 in DNA: TGTGCCAGCAGCGGACGGACTAGCGGGAGGTCTCGCCGAGAGACCCAGTACTTC. It codes for CASSGRTSGRSRRETQYF. Based on the CDR3 plus reference TRBV7-8 and TRBJ2-5, the full variable domain is GAGVSQSPRYKVAKRGQDVALRCDPISGHVSLFWYQQALGQGPEFLTYFQNEAQLDKSGLPSDRFFAERPEGSVSTLKIQRTQQEDSAVYLCASSGRTSGRSRRETQYFGPGTRLLVL.

The V gene is TRBV19, the J gene TRBJ2-1, with D possibly matching TRBD1 (5 bases). Germline loops: CDR1 LNHDA, CDR2 SQIVND (reference sequence). The length of the CDR3 is 15 residues. V gave up 7 bases and J gave up 4 bases, with 17 bases separating them. Here the CDR3 DNA reads TGTGCCAGTACCCTGGGGCAGTGGGCTTACAATGAGCAGTTCTTC. Its translation is CASTLGQWAYNEQFF. Filled out from reference TRBV19 and TRBJ2-1, the complete variable domain reads DGGITQSPKYLFRKEGQNVTLSCEQNLNHDAMYWYRQDPGQGLRLIYYSQIVNDFQKGDIAEGYSVSREKKESFPLTVTSAQKNPTAFYLCASTLGQWAYNEQFFGPGTRLTVL.

The V gene is TRBV18, the J gene TRBJ1-1; TRBD1 matches 7 bases. Per the germline V gene, CDR1 is KGHSH and CDR2 is LQKENI. The CDR3 spans 16 residues. Trimming took 4 bases from V and 2 from J; bases not matched to a gene: 10. CDR3 nucleotides: TGTGCCAGCTCACTTCAGACAGGGCCACTTAACACTGAAGCTTTCTTT. The encoded protein is CASSLQTGPLNTEAFF.

The chain combines TRBV29-1 with TRBJ1-4; D is possibly TRBD1 (5 bases). Trimming cost V 2 bases and J 7 bases, with 5 bases left between them. The CDR3 consists of 11 residues. Germline CDR1 reads SQVTM; CDR2 reads ANQGSEA. CDR3 protein: CSVEQGEKLFF. The DNA of the CDR3 is TGCAGCGTTGAACAGGGTGAAAAACTGTTTTTT.

This clone turned up a few times. The chain employs TRBV7-8 and TRBJ1-1; tentatively, D is TRBD1 (5 bases). This CDR3 comprises 12 residues. Trimming removed 5 bases at V and 9 bases at J, with 13 bases between. Germline CDR1 reads SGHVS; CDR2 reads FQNEAQ. The CDR3 spells CASSLDTEKAFF. In nucleotides, the CDR3 is TGTGCCAGCAGCCTGGACACGGAGAAAGCTTTCTTT.

V gene TRBV6-4 combines with J gene TRBJ2-3; 8 bases match TRBD2. The CDR3 runs to 15 residues. The germline gives CDR1 MRHNA, CDR2 SNTAGT. The V segment lost 4 bases and the J segment 7 bases; nucleotides outside the gene matches: 10. CDR3 sequence (DNA): TGTGCCAGCAGTGCCGGTTTAGCGGGATCCTATACGCAGTATTTT. Protein: CASSAGLAGSYTQYF.

The CDR3 nucleotides are TGTGCCAGCAGTTTTAACGGACAGGGGGCACGTCAGCCCCAGCATTTT. It encodes CASSFNGQGARQPQHF. The chain has TRBV28 and TRBJ1-5, with TRBD1 matching over 11 bases. CDR3 size: 16 residues. The junction had 7 bases not matched to a gene; V was cut back by 3 bases and J by 6 bases. Germline CDR1 is MDHEN and CDR2 is SYDVKM. The variable domain in full, with the rest retrieved from reference TRBV28 and TRBJ1-5, is DVKVTQSSRYLVKRTGEKVFLECVQDMDHENMFWYRQDPGLGLRLIYFSYDVKMKEKGDIPEGYSVSREKKERFSLILESASTNQTSMYLCASSFNGQGARQPQHFGDGTRLSIL.

This clone was counted once. This chain connects TRBV5-4 to TRBJ2-6; a weak D match, TRBD1 (5 bases). The CDR3 spans 18 residues. The V and J ends lost 0 bases and 1 base respectively, with 14 bases between them. Germline V gene sequence: CDR1 SGHNT, CDR2 YYREEE (reference sequence). Here the CDR3 DNA reads TGTGCCAGCAGCTTGGGGGGCGCAAATCCTTCTGGGGCCAACGTCCTGACTTTC. The encoded protein is CASSLGGANPSGANVLTF.

The J gene is TRBJ2-7, the V gene TRBV18; 9 bases align to TRBD1. The CDR3 runs to 13 residues. Germline assignment: CDR1 KGHSH and CDR2 LQKENI. V lost 4 bases, J lost 4 bases, and 2 bases stayed unmatched. The DNA for the CDR3 is TGTGCCAGCTCACGTGGACAGGGGTACGAGCAGTACTTC. Protein sequence: CASSRGQGYEQYF.

The V call is TRBV10-3, the J call TRBJ2-7; 8 bases fit TRBD2. V gave up 4 bases and J gave up 0 bases; unmatched junction bases: 5. Germline V gene lookup returns CDR1 ENHRY and CDR2 SYGVKD. There are 15 residues in the CDR3. CDR3 sequence reads: CAISGVAGNSYEQYF. In DNA, the CDR3 is TGTGCCATCAGTGGTGTAGCGGGAAACTCCTACGAGCAGTACTTC.

The chain uses TRBV7-2 and TRBJ2-3, with unresolved D. Germline-derived CDR1 and CDR2 are SGHTA and FQGNSA. Between the trimmed V and J ends, which lost 1 base and 4 bases, there was a span of 3 bases. CDR3 length: 12 residues. The CDR3 region has the DNA TGTGCCAGCAGCTTAGGAGCAGATACGCAGTATTTT. Translating it yields CASSLGADTQYF.

The rearrangement joins TRBV18 to TRBJ1-4; D unresolved. From germline, CDR1 is KGHSH and CDR2 LQKENI. The CDR3 loop spans 14 amino acids. Trimming removed 2 bases at V and 4 bases at J, with 8 bases between. The CDR3 loop reads CASSPGRNNEKLFF. CDR3 DNA: TGTGCCAGCTCACCAGGGAGGAATAATGAAAAACTGTTTTTT.

The rearrangement links TRBV9 to TRBJ2-7; no definite D call. Per the germline V gene, CDR1 is SGDLS and CDR2 is YYNGEE. V lost 0 bases and J lost 6, with 10 bases in between. The CDR3 contains 13 residues. CDR3 sequence: CASSVDPQAEQYF. The CDR3 DNA sequence: TGTGCCAGCAGCGTAGACCCTCAGGCCGAGCAGTACTTC. The entire variable domain, with the rest obtained from reference TRBV9 and TRBJ2-7, is as follows: DSGVTQTPKHLITATGQRVTLRCSPRSGDLSVYWYQQSLDQGLQFLIQYYNGEERAKGNILERFSAQQFPDLHSELNLSSLELGDSALYFCASSVDPQAEQYFGPGTRLTVT.

The V gene is TRBV19, the J gene TRBJ1-2, with D perhaps matching TRBD1 (5 bases). CDR3 length: 15 amino acids. Germline CDR1 and CDR2: LNHDA and SQIVND (reference sequence). Trimming took 5 bases from V and 2 from J, leaving 15 bases between them. The CDR3 DNA reads as TGTGCCAGTAGTGGTCGAGGAGGGGTGAACTATGGCTACACCTTC. Amino acid sequence: CASSGRGGVNYGYTF.

The chain links TRBV5-4 to TRBJ2-5, with no clear D. The CDR3 loop spans 11 amino acids. Germline CDR1 reads SGHNT; CDR2 reads YYREEE (reference sequence). The V gene lost 2 bases and the J gene lost 3 bases, with 2 bases spanning the gap. CDR3 DNA: TGTGCCAGCAGCTTTGAAGAGACCCAGTACTTC. Its translation: CASSFEETQYF. Looking up the rest from reference TRBV5-4 and TRBJ2-5 gives the full variable domain: ETGVTQSPTHLIKTRGQQVTLRCSSQSGHNTVSWYQQALGQGPQFIFQYYREEENGRGNFPPRFSGLQFPNYSSELNVNALELDDSALYLCASSFEETQYFGPGTRLLVL.

In its sample, this clone was seen a few times. The DNA of the CDR3 is TGTGCCAGCAGTCGGACGCTTAACTCTGGAAACACCATATATTTT. Protein sequence: CASSRTLNSGNTIYF. V is TRBV6-2 or TRBV6-3 and J is TRBJ1-3; D is uncertain. Germline-derived CDR1 and CDR2 are MNHEY and SVGEGT. CDR3 length: 15 residues. The V and J ends lost 5 bases and 0 bases respectively, with 11 bases between them.

This clone came up once. The V call is TRBV18, the J call TRBJ2-1; 7 bases are shared with TRBD2. CDR1 is KGHSH and CDR2 is LQKENI in the germline V gene. With V trimmed by 0 bases and J by 4 bases, 3 bases remained unmatched. CDR3 length: 15 amino acids. Here the CDR3 reads CASSPPGGEYNEQFF. The DNA of the CDR3 is TGTGCCAGCTCACCACCTGGGGGGGAATACAATGAGCAGTTCTTC.

This clone was observed a handful of times. The CDR3 here is CASSQGLAGNIQYF. CDR3 bases: TGTGCCAGCAGCCAGGGACTAGCCGGAAACATTCAGTACTTC. This chain joins TRBV7-8 and TRBJ2-4, with 9 positions matching TRBD2. Trimming at V came to 5 bases and at J to 6 bases, leaving 5 bases not matched to a gene. From germline, CDR1 is SGHVS and CDR2 FQNEAQ. The CDR3 sequence is 14 residues long.